The clone carrying this T cell receptor (beta chain) was counted between two and nine times. Its matching antigen is unknown. Trimming shortened V by 4 bases and J by 10 bases, and 20 bases separated the two germline ends. Looked up from germline, CDR1 is LNHNV and CDR2 is YYDKDF (reference sequence). CDR3 length: 15 amino acids. Researchers took RNA transcripts and amplified the TCR beta CDR3 regions from them. The primer set for the first-round RT-PCR of the TCR CDR3 was HTBI. TCRdb processed the multiplex PCR reads anew with MiXCR; each CDR3 protein has one entry. The table shows a few hundred thousand distinct CDR3 sequences, with approximately 14% occurring only once. This entry is derived from a study of T cells in Graves' hyperthyroidism and ophthalmopathy. Findings and caveats of the study: Expanded thyroid clonotypes (above 0.001) were mostly also found in blood. It was a median approximately 7.1 months before onset that the model predicted ophthalmopathy.

The chain uses TRBV15 and TRBJ2-1; D unresolved. The sequence was obtained from a woman in her 30s with Graves' hyperthyroidism. The sample was blood. The CDR3 sequence is CATSTDRNTGREQFF. DNA of the CDR3: TGTGCCACCAGCACCGACCGGAACACCGGACGCGAGCAGTTCTTC.